Sequencing of this T cell receptor (beta chain) was carried out in a study of OX40 agonist ivuxolimab in advanced cancers. Findings of the study overall: The study did not work out the antigen specificity of the expanded peripheral T cells.

Note on this clone: Its antigen is as yet unknown.

The table came from immunoSEQ multiplex PCR; TCRdb's copy has only in-frame clones and leaves some out. The sample has 76,000 or so clones, over 75% seen once; the top ten hold approximately 0.65%. The CDR3 spans 12 residues. Per germline, CDR1 SGHTA and CDR2 FQGTGA. Trimming left V 5 bases short and J 1 base short, with 5 bases between. Sequenced material: CD4+ or CD8+ T cells sorted from blood, taken in a trial of the OX40 agonist ivuxolimab. The source of this sequence is an adult with an advanced solid tumor such as melanoma, head and neck, liver or kidney cancer. The rearrangement links TRBV7-3 to TRBJ1-1; TRBD1 is a possible D gene (5 bases). The DNA for the CDR3 is TGTGCCAGCAGCACAGGGAACACTGAAGCTTTCTTT. Translated: CASSTGNTEAFF.